The entry that follows covers one TCR beta chain sequence. The target antigen is unknown. The sample belongs to a study of blood T cells in healthy people across ages. Regarding the study as a whole: Because sorting was not performed, PBMCs prevented conclusive naive versus antigen-experienced comparison.

PCR was performed a second time for about 7 to 11 cycles using a sample-barcoded 5' primer and a J-beta primer mix. Template switching added a 12-random-nucleotide identifier to every cDNA molecule. Every sample returned 2.5 million or more CDR3-containing paired-end reads. In TCRdb, the 5' RACE reads were re-called with MiXCR into one record per CDR3 protein. The data contain about 1,600,000 distinct CDR3 sequences, about 40% of them singletons. The V end was cut by 4 bases, the J end by 10 bases, with 16 bases between. Germline CDR1 SGHTA, CDR2 FQGNSA. This CDR3 comprises 14 residues. The individuals who served as donors were healthy Caucasians living in Russia, aged roughly 6 to 100.

Sequenced sample: blood. The clonotype comes from a woman aged 18-29 years in good health. This chain uses TRBV7-2 with TRBJ1-4; perhaps TRBD1 as D (5 bases). The CDR3 sequence is CASSSGTPIGKLFF. In DNA, the CDR3 is TGTGCCAGCAGCTCCGGGACCCCTATTGGAAAACTGTTTTTT.